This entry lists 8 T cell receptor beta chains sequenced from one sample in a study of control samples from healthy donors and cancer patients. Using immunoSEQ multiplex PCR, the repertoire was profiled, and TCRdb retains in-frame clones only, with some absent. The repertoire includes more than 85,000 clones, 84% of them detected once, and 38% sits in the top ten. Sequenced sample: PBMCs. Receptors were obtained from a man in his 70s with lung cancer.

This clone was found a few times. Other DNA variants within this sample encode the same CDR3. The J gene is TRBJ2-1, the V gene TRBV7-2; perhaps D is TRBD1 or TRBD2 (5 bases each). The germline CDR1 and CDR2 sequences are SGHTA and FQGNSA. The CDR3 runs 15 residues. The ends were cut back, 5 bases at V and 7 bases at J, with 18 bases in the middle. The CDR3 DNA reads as TGTGCCAGCAGCCCTATTCCAGGGTCGGGGAATGAGCAGTTCTTC. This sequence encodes CASSPIPGSGNEQFF.

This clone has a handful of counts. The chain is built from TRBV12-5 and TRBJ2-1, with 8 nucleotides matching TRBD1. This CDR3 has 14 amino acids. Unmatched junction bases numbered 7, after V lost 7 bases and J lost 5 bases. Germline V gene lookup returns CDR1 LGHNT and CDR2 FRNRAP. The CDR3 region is CASVQTGAHNEQFF. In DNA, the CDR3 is TGTGCTAGTGTTCAGACAGGGGCCCACAATGAGCAGTTCTTC.

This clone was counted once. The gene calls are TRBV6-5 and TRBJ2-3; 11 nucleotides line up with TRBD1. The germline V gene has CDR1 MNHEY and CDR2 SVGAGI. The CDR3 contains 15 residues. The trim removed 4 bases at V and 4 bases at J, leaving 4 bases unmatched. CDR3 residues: CASSSRTGGSDTQYF. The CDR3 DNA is TGTGCCAGCAGTTCCCGGACAGGGGGCTCAGATACGCAGTATTTT.

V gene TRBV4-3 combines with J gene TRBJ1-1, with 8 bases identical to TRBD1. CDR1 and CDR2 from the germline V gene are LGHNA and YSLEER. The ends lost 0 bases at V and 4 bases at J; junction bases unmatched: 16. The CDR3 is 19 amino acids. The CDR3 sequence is CASSQELSGQGSKATEAFF. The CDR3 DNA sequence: TGCGCCAGCAGCCAAGAATTAAGCGGACAGGGAAGTAAGGCCACTGAAGCTTTCTTT.

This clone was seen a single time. CDR3 coding DNA: TGTGCCAGCAGCACCCCCGTAGGCGGGGGACTCAACAATGAGCAGTTCTTC. Translated: CASSTPVGGGLNNEQFF. The J gene is TRBJ2-1, the V gene TRBV2, with TRBD2 matching 7 bases. Germline CDR1 reads SNHLY; CDR2 reads FYNNEI. This CDR3 has 17 residues. V was clipped by 6 bases and J by 5 bases; unmatched bases: 16.

The CDR3 DNA reads as TGTGCCAGCAGCCAAGAATTATCGGGCTACGAGCAGTACTTC. Translating gives CASSQELSGYEQYF. The chain joins TRBV4-2 to TRBJ2-7; no clear D. The CDR3 covers 14 residues. The germline V gene encodes CDR1 LGHNA and CDR2 YNFKEQ. Trimming took off 0 bases at V and 3 bases at J, with 9 bases between the two ends.

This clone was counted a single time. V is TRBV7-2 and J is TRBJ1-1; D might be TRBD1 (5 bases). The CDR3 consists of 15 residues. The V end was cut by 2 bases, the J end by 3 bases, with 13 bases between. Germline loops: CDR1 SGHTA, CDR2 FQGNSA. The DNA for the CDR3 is TGTGCCAGCAGCTTATCCCCGACAGTTTACACTGAAGCTTTCTTT. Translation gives CASSLSPTVYTEAFF.

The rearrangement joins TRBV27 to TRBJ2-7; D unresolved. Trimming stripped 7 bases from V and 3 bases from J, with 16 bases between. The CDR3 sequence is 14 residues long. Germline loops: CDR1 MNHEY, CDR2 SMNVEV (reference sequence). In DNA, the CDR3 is TGTGCCAGCAACCCCTTTCCGGGTTTCTACGAGCAGTACTTC. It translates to CASNPFPGFYEQYF.